This paragraph reports one T cell receptor beta chain. Its recognized antigen is unknown. No much larger clone exists at a distance of one base, and base qualities are not known. This record belongs to a study of cytomegalovirus exposure and HLA in healthy donors (dated by TCRdb to 2016 to 2017). Regarding the study in general: An earlier analysis of roughly 630 of the donors reported about 250 Gb of sequence data and around 110 million unique TCR beta sequences from about 179 million T cells. Typing coverage varied by locus: roughly 629-640 donors for A, B, C, DRB1 and DQB1; approximately 520 for DQA1; approximately 570 for DPA1; 450 to 480 for DPB1. The study combined high-throughput TCR immunosequencing, statistical association of individual TCRs with disease status, and machine learning to predict cytomegalovirus infection status. Rather than using new phenotypic data, the later analysis identified candidate immune exposures from TCR beta sequences and from how often those sequences occurred across donors. Besides the first cohort of around 700 subjects, a separate validation cohort made up of 120 different subjects was used. Of the roughly 420 genotyped donors, roughly 76% were placed in the genetic ancestry cluster associated with self-reported Caucasian donors. In a later analysis, previously published TCR beta repertoires from fewer than 750 donors were re-analyzed and high-resolution HLA genotyping was added so that TCR occurrence patterns could be studied. About 280 gigabases of sequencing data and around 80 million unique TCR sequences made up an early release that covered approximately 700 HLA-typed donors. The aim of the study was to test whether cataloging public T cell receptors could identify signatures of past pathogen exposure. All discovery cohort repertoires had been generated using a single sequencing platform. A later genetic analysis used genome-wide SNP genotypes for about 55% of the 666 donors, treating that subset as a discovery cohort. The study used immunosequencing to profile the T cell repertoires of 600 to 850 subjects and linked those repertoires to cytomegalovirus serostatus. On average, around 240,000 unique TCR beta nucleotide sequences were sequenced per donor among a few hundred genotyped donors of the cohort, with 15% to 20% of those sequences being non-productive. An earlier analysis of around 580 of the donors used high-throughput TCR beta sequencing to judge whether each TCR beta V gene segment behaved as functional or pseudogenic. Several DR-DQ haplotypes were handled as single units for association and clustering because linkage in the cohort was strong. Donor age, sex, ethnicity and CMV serostatus were compiled alongside the repertoire data. Class I and class II HLA loci were covered by the typing at four-digit resolution.

The library came from the immunoSEQ multiplex PCR assay. For the multiplex PCR, a mixture combining 60 forward primers for TCR Vbeta segments and 13 reverse primers for TCR Jbeta segments was used. The CDR3 region of rearranged TCR beta genes was amplified from genomic DNA by a multiplex PCR assay. On the Illumina HiSeq System, the amplified TCR beta libraries were sequenced as 87-base-pair reads. The authors' pipeline ran thus. Across the 600 to 700 repertoires, a later analysis counted around 80 million unique TCR beta chains, roughly 11 million of which were shared by at least two donors. To remove PCR and sequencing errors, raw reads were error-corrected and collapsed into unique sequences using a nearest-neighbor algorithm that merged closely related sequences. To assign V, D and J gene segments, CDR3 sequences were aligned to IMGT reference sequences. For a sequence to be retained, a match of at least six nucleotides was required to both a V gene segment and a J gene segment. A rearrangement counted as productive if the CDR3 had no stop codons and remained in frame with V and J, and every other rearrangement counted as non-productive. Following IMGT convention, CDR3 was defined as the stretch from the second conserved V-encoded cysteine to the conserved J-encoded phenylalanine. The earlier analysis of approximately 500 of the donors excluded sequences that lacked an unambiguous match to a single V gene segment. In an earlier analysis of a few hundred of the donors, a V segment was called functional when productive rearrangements were above 56.7%, and segregating when the standard deviation between donors exceeded 5%. A statistical classification framework was built to diagnose cytomegalovirus status from the catalog of TCR beta chain sequences. In a later analysis, V and J genes were assigned by comparing TCR nucleotide sequences against IMGT/GENE-DB human TR gene sequences. In a later analysis, CDR3 sequences and most-parsimonious VDJ recombination scenarios were assigned using the TCRdist pipeline. In a later analysis, every TCR beta chain was defined by the combination of its CDR3 amino acid sequence and its V-gene family, and reads without a unique V-gene family were dropped. As a way to deal with suspected cross-contamination and a sequencing artifact, a later analysis dropped 500 to 700 nucleotide sequences that were highly shared and had low generation probability. In a later analysis, a clonal expansion index for each public chain was calculated from normalized within-repertoire ranks of inferred template counts. In a later analysis, generation probabilities were computed with a VDJ recombination model fitted to out-of-frame rearrangements, and the resulting probabilities were checked against IGoR. A later analysis scored TCR-TCR, TCR-HLA and TCR-CMV co-occurrence with hypergeometric tests, applying a repertoire-size bias correction to TCR pairs. A later analysis estimated false discovery rates by permuting HLA or CMV assignments 20 times. In a later analysis, co-occurring TCRs were grouped using DBSCAN, with TCRdist sequence similarity added in when clustering inside HLA-allele-positive subsets. Repertoires with fewer than 30,000 or more than 120,000 public chains, plus five repertoires with anomalous nucleotide sharing, were excluded from co-occurrence clustering. The clones in this table, taken by TCRdb from immuneACCESS, are in-frame only. Not every clone is retained; where verified, under half of the shortfall comes from an unresolved V gene, and the cause of the rest is unknown. The V and J calls and the clone size are those of that table, but D and trimming were determined from the DNA. Counted in this sample were about 120,000 clones; roughly 80% of them appeared once. The ten largest make up 8.9% of the sample.

The cohort comprised some 680 healthy bone marrow donors. At the time of sampling, every cohort member was nominally healthy, though immune exposures that went unrecorded were likely present. The donor tested CMV seropositive, placing the donor among the approximately 290 seropositive members of the cohort. Each donor provided a peripheral blood sample, and peripheral blood mononuclear cells were used for TCR beta sequencing. The Qiagen DNeasy Blood Extraction Kit was used to extract genomic DNA from the blood cell samples. The V and J ends are trimmed by 3 bases and 3 bases, leaving 20 bases between them. CDR1 and CDR2 were assigned from the germline V gene as SGHVS and FNYEAQ. From the cysteine through the phenylalanine, the CDR3 covers 18 amino acids. The CDR3 DNA has 54 bases and is translated from base 1. The paper as a whole reports these results and caveats: Linkage disequilibrium might explain the correlated functional status among segregating V segments, but an unknown experimental factor could not be ruled out. A further reported finding was that TCR beta sequences accurately predicted the HLA-A and HLA-B alleles for most subjects in the first cohort. A later genetic analysis reported fewer N-insertions in productive TCRs among donors in an Asian-associated ancestry cluster than the roughly 620-donor mean. In this cohort, only TCR beta chains were sequenced, and detectable features were limited by the absence of alpha or paired-chain data. Some IMGT-functional V segments, including TRBV6-2 and TRBV6-3, could not be told apart with the 87-base-pair reads, so those segments were excluded. A few of the identified cytomegalovirus-associated TCR beta chains were confirmed in vitro to be specific for cytomegalovirus antigens. It was suggested by the authors that the approach could potentially be generalized to other disease states and immunological phenotypes. V-gene and J-gene trimming of TCR beta chains was associated with a missense DCLRE1C variant in a later genetic analysis, and the association was replicated in an independent cohort. The study gave a list of 150 to 200 TCR beta chains associated with cytomegalovirus. According to a later analysis, TCR association rates differed among HLA loci, with DRB1 alleles showing the most associated TCRs and HLA-C alleles showing the fewest. For the cohort, immune exposure information was limited to CMV serostatus. In a later analysis, more than 15,000 TCR beta sequences were associated with specific HLA alleles at a false discovery rate of 0.05. Seventeen rarely observed V segments, including chromosome 9 orphons, were excluded from the earlier analysis of some 590 of the donors because counts were too low. A later analysis reported that several top co-occurrence clusters appeared linked to parvovirus B19, influenza, CMV and Epstein-Barr virus. A cluster of highly shared sequence variants was judged likely to represent a technical artifact of the sequencing pipeline. Assigning TCR associations to individual alleles was difficult when HLA alleles, especially DR and DQ, strongly co-occurred. Because HLA typing was unavailable for some donors at each locus, only the typed subset was used in association tests. Across donors, most TCR sequences were observed very rarely, whereas some public TCRs were present in many individuals. According to a later analysis, most CMV-associated TCR beta chains appeared to be HLA-restricted, and the HLA associations seemed to be driven largely by CMV exposure. In an earlier analysis of roughly 560 of the donors, most TCR beta V segments were observed in productive rearrangements about 90% or about 30% of the time, broadly matching IMGT annotations. The presence/absence analyses assumed that sequencing depth was roughly uniform across donors, and that assumption may not be true. The classifier was reported to diagnose cytomegalovirus status with high specificity and sensitivity in both the original and validation cohorts. In a later analysis, HLA-associated TCR beta chains were found to be more clonally expanded and to have lower generation probabilities than equally common non-associated chains.

The sequence was collected from a man aged 25 to 45 in good health and CMV-seropositive. The rearrangement joined TRBV7-6 to TRBJ1-4; matching of 5 bases hints at TRBD1 as the D gene. The sample taken for sequencing was PBMCs. The CDR3 is CASSFGIGGRHANEKLFF. Here is the DNA: TGTGCCAGCAGCTTTGGTATTGGGGGGAGACATGCTAATGAAAAACTGTTTTTT.